This entry concerns a single T cell receptor beta chain. This clone has only one observation. Its antigen has not been determined. No qualities accompany the bases; no much larger clone lies one base away. For CDR1 and CDR2, the germline V gene lists SGDLS and YYNGEE. The CDR3 covers 12 residues, taking in both the cysteine and the phenylalanine. Solely the CDR3 DNA is kept, with 36 bases framed from the first base. The V and J ends are trimmed by 3 bases and 8 bases, leaving 11 bases between them. In the paper's terms, the time point label means: baseline before first vaccination. Vaccinee samples came from UK trials COV001 and COV002, including a single-blind randomized controlled phase 2/3 trial of AZD1222 (ChAdOx1 nCoV-19) in healthy adults. For TCRbeta chain sequencing, PBMC samples from trial participants were taken at day 0 and at day 28 after the second dose. The CDR3 regions of human TCRbeta chains were analyzed by immunosequencing. In the authors' own workflow: Repertoire TCRs were matched against a reference library of SARS-CoV-2-specific TCRs generated with the MIRA antigen-specificity platform. Breadth was defined as the fraction of unique TCRs that were SARS-CoV-2-associated. Depth was defined as the fraction of total T cells that were SARS-CoV-2-associated. Using the MIRA data, each spike-specific TCR was assigned both to the spike region to which the TCR was reactive and to a CD4 or CD8 class. Log10-transformed breadth and depth values were compared by one-way ANOVA with Sidak's multiple comparisons tests. The source is immuneACCESS, and TCRdb retained only in-frame sequences with V and J called. Part of the clones is not carried over; for the studies checked, unresolved V genes explain less than half of this, and the remainder is unexplained. The DNA gave D and trimming, while V, J and clone size come from that table. The sample table shows around 140,000 clones, and 70% to 90% are seen once. The ten largest clones capture 5.1% of the sample.

The data belong to a study of T cell responses to AZD1222 COVID-19 vaccine (dated by TCRdb to about 2021). Notes on the research overall: AZD1222 recipients given second doses at about 4 weeks or at about 12 weeks were pooled, since spike-specific TCR depth and breadth were not found to differ between the two schedules. A total of about 250 trial participants underwent TCR sequencing, of whom 200 to 220 had received two doses of AZD1222 and approximately 26 had received two doses of the MenACWY control vaccine. Trial participants were enrolled into age subgroups of 18-55, 56-69 and 70-plus years, which contained roughly 140, 27 and 60 TCR-sequenced participants, respectively.

Overall results and qualifications from the work: The 56-69-year group was small, and its depth increase did not reach significance, likely because of low power. Reportedly, close to half of the unique spike-specific TCRs recognized epitopes lying outside the regions that are mutated in the B.1.351 and B.1.1.7 variants. The whole spike protein was spanned by vaccine-associated CD4 TCRs, and dominant responses were seen in regions 160-218 and 743-854. No day 14 peak-response samples were available, so repertoires were characterized only after the peak T cell response. After two AZD1222 doses, spike-specific TCR breadth and depth were significantly higher than at day 0 and than in MenACWY recipients. Participants were mostly white British, with more females than males. The authors suggested clonal diversity may have been underestimated. Conclusions about previously exposed vaccinees are limited, since just six AZD1222 recipients were seropositive for SARS-CoV-2 at baseline.

Sample: peripheral blood, taken on day 0 of AZD1222 vaccination. The TCR was taken from an adult in good health. The sequence is built from TRBV9 and TRBJ1-2; TRBD1 might be the D gene, on 5 matching bases. The CDR3 amino acid sequence is: CASSAGPAGYTF. The DNA reads as follows: TGTGCCAGCAGCGCGGGACCGGCAGGCTACACCTTC.